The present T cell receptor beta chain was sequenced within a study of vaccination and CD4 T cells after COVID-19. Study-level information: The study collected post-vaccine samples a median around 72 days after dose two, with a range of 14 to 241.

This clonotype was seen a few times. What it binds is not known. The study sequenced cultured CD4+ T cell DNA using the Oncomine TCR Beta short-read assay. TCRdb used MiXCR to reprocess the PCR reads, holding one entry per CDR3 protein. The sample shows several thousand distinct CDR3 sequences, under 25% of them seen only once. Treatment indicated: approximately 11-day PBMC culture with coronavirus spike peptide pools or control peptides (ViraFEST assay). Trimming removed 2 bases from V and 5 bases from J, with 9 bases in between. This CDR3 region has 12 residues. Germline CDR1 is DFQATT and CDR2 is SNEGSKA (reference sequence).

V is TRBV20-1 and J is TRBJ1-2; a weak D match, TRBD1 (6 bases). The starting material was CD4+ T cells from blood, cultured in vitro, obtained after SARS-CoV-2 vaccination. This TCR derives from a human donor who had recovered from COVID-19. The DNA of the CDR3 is TGCAGTGCTAGAAACAGGGATTATGGCTACACCTTC. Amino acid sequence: CSARNRDYGYTF.